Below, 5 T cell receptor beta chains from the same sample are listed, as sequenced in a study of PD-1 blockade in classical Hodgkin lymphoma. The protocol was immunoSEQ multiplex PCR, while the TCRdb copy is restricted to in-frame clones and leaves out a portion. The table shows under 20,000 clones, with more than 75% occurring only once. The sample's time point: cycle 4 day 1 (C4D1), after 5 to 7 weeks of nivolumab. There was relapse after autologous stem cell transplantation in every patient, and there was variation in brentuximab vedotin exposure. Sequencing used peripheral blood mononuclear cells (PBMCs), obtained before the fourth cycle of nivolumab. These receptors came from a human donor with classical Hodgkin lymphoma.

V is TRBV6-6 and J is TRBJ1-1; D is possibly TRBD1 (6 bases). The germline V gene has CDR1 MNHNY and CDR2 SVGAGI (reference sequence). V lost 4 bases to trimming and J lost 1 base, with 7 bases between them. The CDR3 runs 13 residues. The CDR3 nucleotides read TGTGCCAGCAGTTGGACAGAGAACACTGAAGCTTTCTTT. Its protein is CASSWTENTEAFF.

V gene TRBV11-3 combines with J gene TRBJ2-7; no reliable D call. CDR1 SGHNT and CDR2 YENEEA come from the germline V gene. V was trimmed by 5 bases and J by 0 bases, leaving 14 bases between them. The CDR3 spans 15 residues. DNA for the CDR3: TGTGCCAGCAGCCGAGGACGGCTTAGCTCCTACGAGCAGTACTTC. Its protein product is CASSRGRLSSYEQYF. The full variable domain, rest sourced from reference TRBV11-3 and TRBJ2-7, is EAGVVQSPRYKIIEKKQPVAFWCNPISGHNTLYWYLQNLGQGPELLIRYENEEAVDDSQLPKDRFSAERLKGVDSTLKIQPAELGDSAVYLCASSRGRLSSYEQYFGPGTRLTVT.

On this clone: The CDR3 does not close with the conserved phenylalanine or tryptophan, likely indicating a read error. DNA of the CDR3: TGCGCCAGCGGAGGGACGGTGAACACTGAAGCTTTCCTT. Translating gives CASGGTVNTEAFL. V is TRBV5-1 and J is TRBJ1-1; tentatively, D is TRBD1 (5 bases). This CDR3 region has 13 residues. Germline CDR1 reads SGHRS; CDR2 reads YFSETQ. Trimming took 7 bases from V and 0 from J, leaving 10 bases between them.

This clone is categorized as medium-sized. This CDR3 is CASSLLGAHSYEQYF. The DNA of the CDR3 is TGTGCCAGCTCCTTGCTGGGGGCGCACTCCTACGAGCAGTACTTC. The J gene is TRBJ2-7, the V gene TRBV27; TRBD1 is a possible D gene (6 bases). CDR1 is MNHEY, CDR2 SMNVEV, per germline (reference sequence). The V end was cut by 8 bases, the J end by 0 bases, with 17 bases between. This CDR3 comprises 15 residues.

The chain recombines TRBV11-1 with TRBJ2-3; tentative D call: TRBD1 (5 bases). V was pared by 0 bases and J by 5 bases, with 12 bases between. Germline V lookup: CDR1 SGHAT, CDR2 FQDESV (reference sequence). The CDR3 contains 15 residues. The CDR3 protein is CASSLAGERGDTQYF. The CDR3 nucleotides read TGTGCCAGCAGCTTAGCTGGGGAAAGGGGAGATACGCAGTATTTT. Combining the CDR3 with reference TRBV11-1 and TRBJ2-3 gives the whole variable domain EAEVAQSPRYKITEKSQAVAFWCDPISGHATLYWYRQILGQGPELLVQFQDESVVDDSQLPKDRFSAERLKGVDSTLKIQPAELGDSAMYLCASSLAGERGDTQYFGPGTRLTVL.